This T cell receptor beta chain was found in a study of a mutant IDH1 vaccine in newly diagnosed glioma. Sequenced by immunoSEQ multiplex PCR; TCRdb stores in-frame clones only, minus some. The repertoire holds some 87,000 clones, with about 82% as singletons. Germline V gene data show CDR1 as SQVTM and CDR2 as ANQGSEA. V was cut by 7 bases and J by 7 bases, with 16 bases left in between. The CDR3 is 12 amino acids. Specified time point: baseline, week 1 (first vaccination visit). The treatment denotes: pre-vaccination baseline after standard-of-care therapy. V and J are TRBV29-1 and TRBJ1-2, with D possibly matching TRBD1 (6 bases). The TCR originated in a middle-aged man with glioma. The sample consisted of PBMCs, taken from a glioma patient treated with radiotherapy, temozolomide or both. CDR3 nucleotide sequence: TGCAGCGCCGAGACAGGCTCCAGTGGCTACACCTTC. Amino acids: CSAETGSSGYTF.